The 32 T cell receptor beta chains given below trace back to one sample, sequenced in a study of blood T cell repertoires in COVID-19. TCRdb's copy holds only in-frame clones and misses some; the assay was immunoSEQ multiplex PCR. The repertoire holds roughly 120,000 clones, with approximately 79% as singletons. The sequenced sample was peripheral blood. The origin of the receptors is a man in his fifties or sixties with acute or convalescent COVID-19.

The V call is TRBV9, the J call TRBJ2-3, with 12 bases lining up with TRBD1. Germline V gene sequence: CDR1 SGDLS, CDR2 YYNGEE. There are 17 residues in the CDR3. Trimming at V came to 0 bases and at J to 4 bases, leaving 6 bases not matched to a gene. The CDR3 loop is CASSVEGTGGVSDTQYF. DNA for the CDR3: TGTGCCAGCAGCGTAGAGGGGACAGGGGGCGTCTCAGATACGCAGTATTTT.

The V call is TRBV24-1, the J call TRBJ2-2; the match to TRBD2 covers 12 bases. CDR1 and CDR2 (germline): KGHDR, SFDVKD. The ends lost 3 bases at V and 4 bases at J; junction bases unmatched: 5. The CDR3 has 17 residues. Here the CDR3 DNA reads TGTGCCACCAGTGATCCAACTAGCGGGAGGTTCACCGGGGAGCTGTTTTTT. Translated, it gives CATSDPTSGRFTGELFF.

The chain links TRBV19 to TRBJ1-5, with a weak D call TRBD1 (5 bases). The CDR3 totals 15 residues. V lost 3 bases to trimming and J lost 0 bases, with 9 bases between them. CDR1 LNHDA and CDR2 SQIVND come from the germline V gene (reference sequence). In nucleotides, the CDR3 is TGTGCCAGTAGTATCAGGGCGAATAGCAATCAGCCCCAGCATTTT. Translation: CASSIRANSNQPQHF.

This clone was counted between two and nine times. The rearrangement uses TRBV11-3 and TRBJ2-2; 8 bases map to TRBD2. Trimming at V came to 1 base and at J to 6 bases, leaving 7 bases not matched to a gene. This CDR3 comprises 16 residues. Per the germline V gene, CDR1 is SGHNT and CDR2 is YENEEA. The CDR3 coding sequence is TGTGCCAGCAGCTTAGGCGGGACTAGGTCAGCCGGGGAGCTGTTTTTT. Translation gives CASSLGGTRSAGELFF.

Judged by abundance, this clone is medium-sized. In DNA form, the CDR3 reads TGTGCCAGTTGCCTCACAGGGAGTAATGAAAAACTGTTTTTT. Translation: CASCLTGSNEKLFF. The rearrangement links TRBV19 to TRBJ1-4; TRBD1 might be the D (6 bases). The CDR3 spans 14 residues. The ends were cut back, 8 bases at V and 4 bases at J, with 14 bases in the middle. In germline, CDR1 is LNHDA, CDR2 SQIVND (reference sequence).

The DNA for the CDR3 is TGTGCCAGCAGTTTAGTTTGGCGGAGGGAAGGAACTGAAGCTTTCTTT. Its translation is CASSLVWRREGTEAFF. The V gene is TRBV28, the J gene TRBJ1-1; D is uncertain. Trimming removed 2 bases from V and 5 bases from J, with 18 bases in between. There are 16 residues in the CDR3. Germline CDR1 reads MDHEN; CDR2 reads SYDVKM. The variable domain in full, completed from reference TRBV28 and TRBJ1-1, reads DVKVTQSSRYLVKRTGEKVFLECVQDMDHENMFWYRQDPGLGLRLIYFSYDVKMKEKGDIPEGYSVSREKKERFSLILESASTNQTSMYLCASSLVWRREGTEAFFGQGTRLTVV.

The chain links TRBV5-6 to TRBJ1-6; TRBD1 matches 8 bases. Germline lookup yields CDR1 SGHDT and CDR2 YYEEEE. The CDR3 has 16 residues. V was pared by 1 base and J by 10 bases, with 10 bases of the junction left unmatched. The CDR3 sequence: CASSLSDRGSLSPLHF. In nucleotides, the CDR3 is TGTGCCAGCAGCTTGTCCGACAGGGGATCTTTGTCACCCCTCCACTTT. Full variable domain (rest looked up from reference TRBV5-6 and TRBJ1-6): DAGVTQSPTHLIKTRGQQVTLRCSPKSGHDTVSWYQQALGQGPQFIFQYYEEEERQRGNFPDRFSGHQFPNYSSELNVNALLLGDSALYLCASSLSDRGSLSPLHFGNGTRLTVT.

This chain connects TRBV2 to TRBJ1-5; TRBD1 matches at 9 bases. V was pared by 4 bases and J by 8 bases, with 9 bases of the junction left unmatched. The CDR3 length is 15 residues. The germline gives CDR1 SNHLY, CDR2 FYNNEI. The CDR3, as DNA: TGTGCCAGCAGTGGAGGGACAGGGAGGTTTGAGCCCCAGCATTTT. It yields the protein CASSGGTGRFEPQHF.

In this sample, this clone turned up once. The chain carries TRBV11-2 and TRBJ2-4; D perhaps matches TRBD1 (5 bases). CDR1 is SGHAT, CDR2 FQNNGV, per germline. V was clipped by 5 bases and J by 2 bases, with 19 bases between them. This CDR3 is 17 amino acids long. The CDR3 DNA follows: TGTGCCAGCAGCACGCCCCGGACATTCCCCTCCAAAAACATTCAGTACTTC. Its protein product is CASSTPRTFPSKNIQYF.

The V gene is TRBV5-6, the J gene TRBJ1-2; D ambiguous. With 0 bases removed from V and 3 bases from J, the gap between germline ends came to 12 bases. Germline CDR1 and CDR2: SGHDT and YYEEEE. The CDR3 runs to 15 residues. The CDR3 spells CASSLVGSSYYGYTF. The DNA of the CDR3 is TGTGCCAGCAGCTTGGTCGGGAGCAGTTACTATGGCTACACCTTC.

DNA for the CDR3: TGTGCCAGCAGTCCTACTAGCGGGAGCTCCTACGAGCAGTACTTC. Translation gives CASSPTSGSSYEQYF. The chain couples TRBV28 to TRBJ2-7, with 11 bases fitting TRBD2. The ends lost 5 bases at V and 0 bases at J; junction bases unmatched: 3. The CDR3 runs 15 residues. The germline V gene encodes CDR1 MDHEN and CDR2 SYDVKM.

V usage is TRBV5-1 and J usage is TRBJ2-7; 8 bases line up with TRBD1. The V gene end was trimmed by 6 bases and the J gene end by 3 bases; junction bases not matched to a gene: 11. Per the germline V gene, CDR1 is SGHRS and CDR2 is YFSETQ. This CDR3 contains 15 residues. CDR3 sequence reads: CASTLGGQGYYEQYF. The DNA of the CDR3 is TGCGCCAGCACCCTAGGAGGACAGGGATACTACGAGCAGTACTTC.

This chain connects TRBV1 to TRBJ2-1; the D segment call TRBD1 is taken from the table without a DNA check. TRBV1 is a recognized pseudogene. CDR3 length: 17 residues. In DNA, the CDR3 is TGCACCAGCAGCCGGGGGACAGGGGGAAAAGACTACAATGAGCAGTTCTTC. It is translated as CTSSRGTGGKDYNEQFF.

The chain joins TRBV3-1 (or the pseudogene TRBV3-2) to TRBJ1-1; the D gene is possibly TRBD1 (5 bases). V lost 4 bases and J lost 11, with 14 bases in between. CDR3 length: 12 amino acids. Germline V CDR1 and CDR2: LGHDT, YNNKEL (reference sequence). The CDR3, as DNA: TGTGCCAGCAGCCCCCCAATGGGGCCGGCTTTCTTT. Translation gives CASSPPMGPAFF.

The gene calls are TRBV10-3 and TRBJ1-1; D might be TRBD1 (6 bases). V shed 6 bases and J shed 0 bases, with 14 bases lying between them. Germline V gene sequence: CDR1 ENHRY, CDR2 SYGVKD. The CDR3 is made up of 15 amino acids. The CDR3 DNA is TGTGCCATCAGGGGGGGGGCAGAGATGAACACTGAAGCTTTCTTT. It yields the protein CAIRGGAEMNTEAFF.

As concerns this clone: This sample includes further DNA sequences coding for the same CDR3. V gene TRBV10-3 combines with J gene TRBJ1-1; D is unresolved. This CDR3 contains 13 residues. Germline CDR1 reads ENHRY; CDR2 reads SYGVKD. V was shortened by 4 bases and J by 1 base, with 7 bases between the two germline ends. The CDR3: CAISGGGNTEAFF. For the CDR3, the DNA is TGTGCCATCAGTGGAGGCGGGAACACTGAAGCTTTCTTT.

The chain uses TRBV2 and TRBJ1-1; 8 bases line up with TRBD1. CDR3 length: 14 amino acids. Trimming cost V 5 bases and J 4 bases; bases outside gene matches: 6. CDR1 and CDR2 from the germline V gene are SNHLY and FYNNEI. The DNA of the CDR3 is TGTGCCAGCAGTCCGGGGACAGGCATCACTGAAGCTTTCTTT. Translation gives CASSPGTGITEAFF.

The chain links TRBV7-8 to TRBJ2-1; a possible D gene is TRBD1 (5 bases). The ends were cut back, 5 bases at V and 3 bases at J, with 14 bases in the middle. Germline values: CDR1 SGHVS, CDR2 FQNEAQ. This CDR3 is built from 15 residues. The CDR3 is CASSLEGVYYNEQFF. The CDR3 nucleotides are TGTGCCAGCAGCCTCGAAGGGGTGTACTACAATGAGCAGTTCTTC. Complete variable domain (other parts from reference TRBV7-8 and TRBJ2-1): GAGVSQSPRYKVAKRGQDVALRCDPISGHVSLFWYQQALGQGPEFLTYFQNEAQLDKSGLPSDRFFAERPEGSVSTLKIQRTQQEDSAVYLCASSLEGVYYNEQFFGPGTRLTVL.

V is TRBV28 and J is TRBJ2-1, with 9 bases identical to TRBD2. Trimming at V came to 5 bases and at J to 10 bases, leaving 3 bases not matched to a gene. The CDR3 covers 12 residues. Germline V lookup: CDR1 MDHEN, CDR2 SYDVKM. The CDR3 bases are TGTGCCAGCAGTGGAAGCGGGAGGGAGCAGTTCTTC. It is translated as CASSGSGREQFF.

This rearrangement joins TRBV29-1 to TRBJ1-4; 11 nucleotides match TRBD1. V dropped 0 bases and J dropped 8; count of bases not matched to a gene: 8. The CDR3 sequence is 16 residues long. Germline V gene lookup returns CDR1 SQVTM and CDR2 ANQGSEA. The CDR3 reads CSVEEPTGTGGEKLFF. As DNA, the CDR3 is TGCAGCGTTGAAGAACCTACCGGGACAGGGGGGGAAAAACTGTTTTTT. Full variable domain (remainder filled in from reference TRBV29-1 and TRBJ1-4): SAVISQKPSRDICQRGTSLTIQCQVDSQVTMMFWYRQQPGQSLTLIATANQGSEATYESGFVIDKFPISRPNLTFSTLTVSNMSPEDSSIYLCSVEEPTGTGGEKLFFGSGTQLSVL.

J is TRBJ2-3 and V is TRBV2; 9 nucleotides align to TRBD2. Germline-derived CDR1 and CDR2 are SNHLY and FYNNEI. The CDR3 has 15 amino acids. V shed 5 bases, J shed 4 bases, and the junction held 7 bases outside the gene matches. CDR3 nucleotide sequence: TGTGCCAGCAGTAGTAGCGGGAGTGTCGCAGATACGCAGTATTTT. Its translation: CASSSSGSVADTQYF.

The V and J genes are TRBV9 and TRBJ1-6; D not resolved. Germline loops: CDR1 SGDLS, CDR2 YYNGEE. The CDR3 consists of 17 residues. Trimming removed 1 base at V and 0 bases at J, with 11 bases between. The CDR3, as DNA: TGTGCCAGCAGCGTATCTTCGGAGTTCTCCTATAATTCACCCCTCCACTTT. Protein sequence: CASSVSSEFSYNSPLHF.

The gene calls are TRBV19 and TRBJ2-7; the match to TRBD1 covers 10 bases. CDR3 length: 13 residues. The germline CDR1 and CDR2 sequences are LNHDA and SQIVND (reference sequence). Trimming cost V 5 bases and J 6 bases; bases outside gene matches: 4. The CDR3 protein is CASSRDRGSEQYF. As DNA, the CDR3 is TGTGCCAGTAGTCGGGACAGGGGCTCCGAGCAGTACTTC.

The rearrangement links TRBV4-1 to TRBJ1-5; 12 bases line up with TRBD1. With 0 bases clipped from V and 6 bases from J, the junction kept 6 bases outside the gene matches. The CDR3 is 17 amino acids. Per germline, CDR1 MGHRA and CDR2 YSYEKL. The CDR3 nucleotides read TGCGCCAGCAGCCAAGAAACCCGGGACAGGGGGCTTCAGCCCCAGCATTTT. Translated, it gives CASSQETRDRGLQPQHF.

This chain joins TRBV2 and TRBJ2-5; D unclear. The CDR3 is 13 residues long. Germline CDR1 and CDR2: SNHLY and FYNNEI. V lost 3 bases to trimming and J lost 5 bases, with 10 bases between them. Here the CDR3 reads CASSDRFRETQYF. The CDR3 DNA reads TGTGCCAGCAGTGATAGATTCCGGGAGACCCAGTACTTC.

The chain couples TRBV6-5 to TRBJ2-2; TRBD2 aligns across 7 bases. The CDR3 spans 15 residues. The V gene end was trimmed by 7 bases and the J gene end by 3 bases; junction bases not matched to a gene: 8. Germline lookup yields CDR1 MNHEY and CDR2 SVGAGI. The CDR3 loop is CASTLTSPDTGELFF. CDR3 in DNA: TGTGCCAGCACCTTGACTAGCCCTGACACCGGGGAGCTGTTTTTT.

V usage is TRBV7-9 and J usage is TRBJ2-7; TRBD1 agrees at 9 bases. CDR1 is SEHNR and CDR2 is FQNEAQ in the germline V gene (reference sequence). The ends lost 5 bases at V and 6 bases at J; junction bases unmatched: 11. The CDR3 length is 15 residues. The CDR3 reads CASSPDLGTGSEQYF. CDR3 in DNA: TGTGCCAGCAGCCCCGACCTGGGGACAGGGAGCGAGCAGTACTTC.

J is TRBJ1-1 and V is TRBV5-8, with D possibly matching TRBD1 (6 bases). The V end lost 0 bases, the J end lost 0 bases, and 12 bases lay between the germline ends. The CDR3 has 16 residues. The germline gives CDR1 SGHTS, CDR2 YDEGEE. CDR3 loop: CASSLGLAGVNTEAFF. The DNA of the CDR3 is TGTGCCAGCAGCTTGGGTTTGGCAGGGGTGAACACTGAAGCTTTCTTT.

The chain is built from TRBV25-1 and TRBJ2-7; possibly TRBD2 for D (5 bases). The CDR3 spans 13 residues. Germline V gene data show CDR1 as MGHDK and CDR2 as SYGVNS. V lost 3 bases and J lost 5, with 11 bases in between. The CDR3 reads CASSDWWRNEQYF. CDR3 nucleotide sequence: TGTGCCAGCAGTGATTGGTGGAGGAACGAGCAGTACTTC.

The chain couples TRBV7-9 to TRBJ2-2; 9 nucleotides agree with TRBD2. V lost 5 bases to trimming and J lost 5 bases; unmatched junction nucleotides: 6. Germline assignment: CDR1 SEHNR and CDR2 FQNEAQ (reference sequence). The CDR3 runs 15 residues. The CDR3 sequence: CASSVSGSITGELFF. The DNA for the CDR3 is TGTGCCAGCAGCGTTAGCGGGAGTATAACCGGGGAGCTGTTTTTT.

This clone occurred once. This chain joins TRBV10-1 and TRBJ2-3; D may be TRBD1 (7 bases). Germline CDR1 reads WNHNN; CDR2 reads SYGVQD (reference sequence). V was pared by 2 bases and J by 4 bases, with 10 bases between. The CDR3 contains 14 residues. This chain's CDR3 is CASSEGGTADTQYF. The CDR3 region has the DNA TGCGCCAGCAGTGAGGGGGGGACAGCAGATACGCAGTATTTT.

This chain links TRBV7-2 with TRBJ2-2; D possibly corresponds to TRBD1 (6 bases). CDR3 size: 14 residues. CDR1 and CDR2 from the germline V gene are SGHTA and FQGNSA. The V end lost 3 bases, the J end lost 7 bases, and 12 bases lay between the germline ends. CDR3 sequence reads: CASSLPSGVGELFF. In nucleotides, the CDR3 is TGTGCCAGCAGCTTGCCCTCAGGGGTCGGGGAGCTGTTTTTT.